The TCR beta chain under discussion was sequenced for a study of identical twins. Study outcomes and limitations: Within twin pairs, the out-of-frame alpha sequences they shared showed excess low generation probability.

This clonotype was found many times. The antigen is unknown. It was template switching that added a universal primer site, and there were unique molecular identifiers on the cDNA. TCRdb processed the 5' RACE reads anew with MiXCR; each CDR3 protein has one entry. The data hold a few hundred thousand distinct CDR3 sequences, with approximately 9.6% observed a single time. The J segment lost 4 bases and the V segment lost 0 bases, leaving 10 bases of the junction unmatched. Germline V CDR1 and CDR2: SGDLS, YYNGEE. The length of the CDR3 is 18 residues. The sample was also reused in another study, on yellow fever vaccine responses in identical twins. This second report adds: Twins' vaccine T cell responses were reported to seem partly convergent and partly personalized.

Material for sequencing was PBMCs. This sequence joins TRBV9 and TRBJ2-3; 11 bases map to TRBD2. The clonotype comes from a woman aged 18-29 years in good health. CDR3 amino acids: CASSVELAGARDADTQYF. Here the CDR3 DNA reads TGTGCCAGCAGCGTAGAACTAGCGGGGGCCCGGGACGCAGATACGCAGTATTTT.